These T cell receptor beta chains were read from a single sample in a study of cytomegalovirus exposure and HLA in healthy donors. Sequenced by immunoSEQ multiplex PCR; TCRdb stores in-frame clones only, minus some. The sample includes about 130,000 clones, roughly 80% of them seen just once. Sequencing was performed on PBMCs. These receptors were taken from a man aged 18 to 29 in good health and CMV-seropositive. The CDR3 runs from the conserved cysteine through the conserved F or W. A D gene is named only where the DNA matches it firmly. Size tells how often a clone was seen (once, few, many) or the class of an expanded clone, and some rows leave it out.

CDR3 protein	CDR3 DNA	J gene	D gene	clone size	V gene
CASSYKGQTNEQYF	TGTGCCAGCAGTTACAAGGGACAGACGAACGAGCAGTACTTC	TRBJ2-7	TRBD1	NA	TRBV6-6
CASSPSSMYGYTF	TGTGCCAGCTCACCCTCATCTATGTATGGCTACACCTTC	TRBJ1-2	NA	NA	TRBV18
CASRPTSGDYNEQFF	TGTGCCAGCAGGCCGACTAGCGGAGATTACAATGAGCAGTTCTTC	TRBJ2-1	TRBD2	NA	TRBV2
CASSSPDYWETQYF	TGCGCCAGCAGCTCACCCGACTATTGGGAGACCCAGTACTTC	TRBJ2-5	NA	NA	TRBV5-1
CASSQDEWSNSPLHF	TGCGCCAGCAGCCAAGATGAATGGAGTAATTCACCCCTCCACTTT	TRBJ1-6	NA	NA	TRBV4-3
CASSSPNRVDTQYF	TGTGCCAGCAGTTCCCCGAACCGAGTTGATACGCAGTATTTT	TRBJ2-3	NA	few	TRBV6-1
CASSLAGTVNYGYTF	TGTGCCAGCAGCTTAGCCGGGACAGTTAACTATGGCTACACCTTC	TRBJ1-2	TRBD1	few	TRBV7-8
CASSQGFRGMNTEAFF	TGTGCCAGCAGCCAAGGGTTTAGGGGCATGAACACTGAAGCTTTCTTT	TRBJ1-1	NA	NA	TRBV14
CASRRGDGETQYF	TGTGCCAGCAGACGGGGGGACGGGGAGACCCAGTACTTC	TRBJ2-5	TRBD2	NA	TRBV5-4
CASSLGQDYINEQFF	TGTGCCAGCAGCTTGGGCCAGGACTACATCAATGAGCAGTTCTTC	TRBJ2-1	NA	NA	TRBV5-6
CAISGTVQEQYF	TGTGCCATCAGTGGGACAGTTCAGGAGCAGTACTTC	TRBJ2-7	NA	NA	TRBV10-3
CASSPRGSYEQYF	TGTGCCAGCTCACCACGAGGCAGCTACGAGCAGTACTTC	TRBJ2-7	NA	NA	TRBV18
CASSEPYQGEQYF	TGTGCCAGCAGTGAGCCATACCAGGGCGAGCAGTACTTC	TRBJ2-7	NA	NA	TRBV2
CASSFPTRNTEAFF	TGTGCCAGCAGTTTTCCCACCAGGAACACTGAAGCTTTCTTT	TRBJ1-1	NA	NA	TRBV28
CASSLVKEAETQYF	TGTGCCAGCAGCTTAGTAAAGGAGGCGGAGACCCAGTACTTC	TRBJ2-5	NA	NA	TRBV7-6